The entry below gives a single TCR beta chain sequence along with its context. The antigen is not known. 60 Vbeta and 13 Jbeta primers were used in PCR. Here immunoSEQ multiplex PCR was the method, and the copy in TCRdb shows in-frame clones only, minus some. The data contain 180,000 or so clones, around 80% of them seen just once; the ten biggest clones take up 2% to 2.5%. Germline trimming cut 0 bases from V and 9 bases from J; bases unmatched to any gene: 3. The CDR3 loop spans 14 amino acids. The V gene's germline CDR1 is SGHNT and CDR2 YYREEE (reference sequence). This specimen belongs to a study of cytomegalovirus exposure and HLA in healthy donors. Study findings and constraints: HLA alleles were associated with roughly 17,000 TCR beta sequences in a later analysis at 0.05 false discovery rate.

The chain has TRBV5-4 and TRBJ1-6; TRBD1 agrees at 7 bases. This clonotype originated in a young woman in good health and CMV-seropositive. Sequenced: PBMCs. Written as DNA, the CDR3 is TGTGCCAGCAGCTTGGGACAGGGAGTTTCACCCCTCCACTTT. Encoded protein: CASSLGQGVSPLHF.